Below, one T cell receptor beta chain is given with its context. Its specificity is unknown. Expressed TCRB transcripts were sequenced because the entire RNA isolate underwent reverse transcription. Sequencing used immunoSEQ multiplex PCR; TCRdb keeps in-frame clones, though not all of them. The sample shows 400,000 or so clones, 10% to 15% of them seen only once. Sorted cells reached over 95% purity in every population. The sample belongs to a study of beta chain features in type 1 diabetes. Study background: Summed over all samples, the examined sorted cells came to 95 million to 120 million. General observations from the study: VDJ junctions from patients with type 1 diabetes contained fewer insertions and more deletions. Researchers report that Type 1 diabetes patients had moderately but significantly shorter TCRB CDR3s across all four CD4+ subsets.

This TCR was sampled from a woman between 18 and 29 years old with type 1 diabetes. The sample comprised naive CD4+ T cells from blood.

The DNA of the CDR3 is TGCGCCAGCAGCCATTCCAACCGGGAGACCCAGTACTTC. It yields the protein CASSHSNRETQYF. V gene TRBV4-3 combines with J gene TRBJ2-5, with D unresolved. Germline-derived CDR1 and CDR2 are LGHNA and YSLEER. The CDR3 consists of 13 residues. V was trimmed by 3 bases and J by 5 bases, leaving 10 bases between them.